A selection of T cell receptor beta chains follows, all from one sample in a study of blood T cell repertoires in COVID-19. Assay used: immunoSEQ multiplex PCR; TCRdb lists only in-frame clones, some missing. The repertoire holds about 71,000 clones, with about 81% as singletons. The material sequenced was peripheral blood. The receptor set was obtained from a woman older than 75 with acute or convalescent COVID-19. Each CDR3 is given with its conserved first and last residue. D genes are given only for firm matches. A clone size is listed for some rows: how often the clone was seen (once, few, many), or a class if it is expanded.

J gene | V gene | D gene | clone size | CDR3 protein | CDR3 DNA
TRBJ2-3 | TRBV24-1 | TRBD2 | . | CATAGTSVLSDTQYF | TGTGCCACGGCCGGGACTAGCGTCTTGTCAGATACGCAGTATTTT
TRBJ1-5 | TRBV27 | . | . | CASSSKSPGYQPQHF | TGTGCCAGCAGTTCTAAAAGCCCGGGTTACCAGCCCCAGCATTTT
TRBJ2-1 | TRBV5-1 | TRBD2 | . | CASSSLAGGEYNEQFF | TGCGCCAGCAGCTCTCTAGCGGGAGGAGAGTACAATGAGCAGTTCTTC
TRBJ2-7 | TRBV27 | TRBD1 | once | CASRDRVHEQYF | TGTGCCAGCCGGGACAGGGTCCACGAGCAGTACTTC
TRBJ2-4 | TRBV7-2 | TRBD2 | few | CASSLVLAGALGRNIQYF | TGTGCCAGCAGCTTAGTACTAGCGGGAGCACTCGGTCGAAACATTCAGTACTTC
TRBJ2-7 | TRBV3-1/TRBV3-2 | . | . | CASSQERRFHEQYF | TGTGCCAGCAGCCAAGAAAGGCGGTTTCACGAGCAGTACTTC
TRBJ2-7 | TRBV28 | . | . | CASSLFLADSYEQYF | TGTGCCAGCAGTTTATTTCTAGCTGACTCCTACGAGCAGTACTTC
TRBJ1-3 | TRBV7-2 | . | . | CASSSGAGPTNTIYF | TGTGCCAGCAGCTCAGGGGCCGGGCCGACAAACACCATATATTTT
TRBJ1-1 | TRBV30 | TRBD1 | once | CAWRQGANTEAFF | TGTGCCTGGAGGCAGGGGGCGAACACTGAAGCTTTCTTT
TRBJ2-7 | TRBV19 | TRBD1 | few | CASSILQGDEQYF | TGTGCCAGTAGTATCCTACAGGGGGACGAGCAGTACTTC
TRBJ2-2 | TRBV6-6 | . | . | CASSRRPQVAPNTGELFF | TGTGCCAGCAGTCGTCGCCCCCAAGTAGCGCCTAACACCGGGGAGCTGTTTTTT
TRBJ1-1 | TRBV19 | . | few | CASSIEWATLNTEAFF | TGTGCCAGTAGTATAGAGTGGGCGACCCTGAACACTGAAGCTTTCTTT
TRBJ2-2 | TRBV6-5 | . | . | CASSYRRAGTGELFF | TGTGCCAGCAGTTACCGTAGGGCGGGCACCGGGGAGCTGTTTTTT
TRBJ1-5 | TRBV6-5 | . | many | CASSAAGDGQPQHF | TGTGCCAGCAGCGCTGCAGGGGACGGTCAGCCCCAGCATTTT
TRBJ1-2 | TRBV27 | . | few | CASSPSRGSYGYTF | TGTGCCAGCAGTCCAAGCAGGGGTAGCTATGGCTACACCTTC
TRBJ2-1 | TRBV14 | . | . | CASSPVPGWGPNEQFF | TGTGCCAGCAGTCCCGTCCCAGGGTGGGGGCCCAATGAGCAGTTCTTC
TRBJ2-1 | TRBV4-2 | TRBD2 | . | CASSQDLEGGPNNEQFF | TGTGCCAGCAGCCAAGATCTTGAGGGAGGGCCCAACAATGAGCAGTTCTTC